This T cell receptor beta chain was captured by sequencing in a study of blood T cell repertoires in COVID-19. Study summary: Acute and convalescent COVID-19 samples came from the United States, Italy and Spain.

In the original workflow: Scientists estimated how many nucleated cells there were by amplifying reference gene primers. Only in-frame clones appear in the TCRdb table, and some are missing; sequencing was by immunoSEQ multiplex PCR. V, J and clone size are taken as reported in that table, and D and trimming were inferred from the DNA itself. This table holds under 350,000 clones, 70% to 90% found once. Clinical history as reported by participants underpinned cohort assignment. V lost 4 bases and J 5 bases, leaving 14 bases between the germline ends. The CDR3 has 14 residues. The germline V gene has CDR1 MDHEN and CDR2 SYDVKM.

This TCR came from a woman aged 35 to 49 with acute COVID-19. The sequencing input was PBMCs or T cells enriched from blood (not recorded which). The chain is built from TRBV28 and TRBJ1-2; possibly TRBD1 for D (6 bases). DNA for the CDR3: TGTGCCAGCAGTTCAACAGGGAGAGGATATGGCTACACCTTC. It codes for CASSSTGRGYGYTF.